Below, 7 T cell receptor beta chains from the same sample are listed, as sequenced in a study of T cell responses to AZD1222 COVID-19 vaccine. Assay used: immunoSEQ multiplex PCR; TCRdb lists only in-frame clones, some missing. This sample has some 120,000 clones; 75% to 90% occur once, and the top ten carry around 4.4%. The starting material was peripheral blood, obtained 28 days after the second AZD1222 dose. These receptors all stem from an adult who received the AZD1222 COVID-19 vaccine.

The V and J genes are TRBV5-1 and TRBJ2-3; the D gene is possibly TRBD2 (7 bases). This CDR3 has 16 residues. V was shortened by 2 bases and J by 3 bases, with 16 bases between the two germline ends. Germline V gene sequence: CDR1 SGHRS, CDR2 YFSETQ. CDR3 nucleotides: TGCGCCAGCAGCTTTGGGGGGGCCACTGGGACAGATACGCAGTATTTT. Encoded protein: CASSFGGATGTDTQYF.

This clone was seen just once. The genes are TRBV27 and TRBJ1-3; TRBD1 matches at 8 bases. Germline CDR1 MNHEY, CDR2 SMNVEV (reference sequence). The V segment lost 5 bases and the J segment 2 bases; nucleotides outside the gene matches: 5. This CDR3 comprises 15 residues. The CDR3 bases are TGTGCCAGCAGTAAAGACAGGGGCGCTGGAAACACCATATATTTT. It codes for CASSKDRGAGNTIYF.

CDR3 sequence (DNA): TGCGCCAGCAGTCAGGGCGGACTAAACTATGGCTACACCTTC. This gives the protein CASSQGGLNYGYTF. The chain has TRBV23-1 and TRBJ1-2, with D unclear. TRBV23-1 is labeled an ORF, and its function is uncertain. Trimming stripped 3 bases from V and 2 bases from J, with 10 bases between. CDR3 length equals 14 residues.

V and J are TRBV9 and TRBJ1-2; tentatively, D is TRBD1 (6 bases). In germline, CDR1 is SGDLS, CDR2 YYNGEE. CDR3 length: 13 residues. Trimming left V 3 bases short and J 3 bases short, with 9 bases between. CDR3 DNA sequence: TGTGCCAGCAGCGCGACAGGATACTATGGCTACACCTTC. This sequence encodes CASSATGYYGYTF.

This chain uses TRBV7-2 with TRBJ1-2; D is ambiguous. Germline V gene sequence: CDR1 SGHTA, CDR2 FQGNSA. Deletions cut 1 base from V and 2 bases from J, with 5 bases between. The CDR3 covers 13 residues. The CDR3 DNA sequence: TGTGCCAGCAGCTTAGGGATAAACTATGGCTACACCTTC. This gives the protein CASSLGINYGYTF.

The chain links TRBV11-3 to TRBJ2-7; D is uncertain. The V end was cut by 1 base, the J end by 2 bases, with 12 bases between. The CDR3 runs 15 residues. The germline V gene encodes CDR1 SGHNT and CDR2 YENEEA. CDR3 sequence (DNA): TGTGCCAGCAGCTTAGGACACCTGACCCCCTACGAGCAGTACTTC. It translates to CASSLGHLTPYEQYF.

The gene calls are TRBV3-1 (or the pseudogene TRBV3-2) and TRBJ1-2, with D uncertain. The ends were cut back, 1 base at V and 0 bases at J, with 9 bases in the middle. From germline, CDR1 is LGHDT and CDR2 YNNKEL (reference sequence). The length of the CDR3 is 15 residues. CDR3 amino acids: CASSQGVLANYGYTF. CDR3 coding DNA: TGTGCCAGCAGCCAAGGGGTGCTAGCTAACTATGGCTACACCTTC.